Below, 3 T cell receptor beta chains from the same sample are listed, as sequenced in a study of blood T cells in healthy people across ages. Alongside a J-beta primer mix, a sample-barcoded 5' primer served in a second PCR lasting roughly 7 to 12 cycles. Via MiXCR, TCRdb re-called the 5' RACE reads, giving one row per CDR3 protein. The table records hundreds of thousands of distinct CDR3 sequences, roughly 21% of them present only once. Sequencing was carried out using blood. The source is a man between 65 and 85 years old in good health.

The chain links TRBV20-1 to TRBJ2-5; 7 bases are shared with TRBD2. CDR3 size: 16 residues. V was pared by 1 base and J by 1 base, with 9 bases of the junction left unmatched. Germline CDR1 is DFQATT and CDR2 is SNEGSKA (reference sequence). CDR3 loop: CSARGRKRGLQETQYF. CDR3 DNA sequence: TGCAGTGCTAGAGGAAGGAAGCGGGGACTCCAAGAGACCCAGTACTTC.

The chain links TRBV18 to TRBJ2-5; D is unclear. This CDR3 has 14 residues. The V and J ends lost 2 bases and 5 bases respectively, with 12 bases between them. The germline gives CDR1 KGHSH, CDR2 LQKENI. CDR3: CASSPFDSPETQYF. The CDR3 region has the DNA TGTGCCAGCTCACCATTCGACTCTCCGGAGACCCAGTACTTC.

This clonotype was counted between two and nine times. The rearrangement uses TRBV20-1 and TRBJ2-7; D assignment may be TRBD1 or TRBD2 (5 bases each). V gave up 3 bases and J gave up 4 bases, with 13 bases separating them. This CDR3 spans 13 amino acids. The germline gives CDR1 DFQATT, CDR2 SNEGSKA (reference sequence). The CDR3 reads CSASPIGGYEQYF. CDR3 coding DNA: TGCAGTGCTAGTCCAATTGGGGGATACGAGCAGTACTTC.